This T cell receptor beta chain was observed in a study of identical twins. Study results and limitations: Less excess twin sharing appeared in beta out-of-frame sequences. Memory repertoires lacked the insertion deficit that abundant cord blood beta clonotypes showed. Models, which agreed with sharing between unrelated individuals, nonetheless underestimated the out-of-frame TCR alpha sharing seen in monozygotic twins.

This clonotype was seen more than once but under ten times. Its antigen is still unknown. Germline V gene data show CDR1 as SGHAT and CDR2 as FQDESV (reference sequence). The CDR3 has 19 amino acids. J lost 0 bases, V lost 4 bases, and 11 bases had no gene match. A universal primer site was created by template switching, with the cDNA bearing unique molecular identifiers. TCRdb reanalysed the 5' RACE reads using MiXCR and keeps one entry per CDR3 protein. The sample lists hundreds of thousands of distinct CDR3 sequences; about 14% were seen once. The chain uses TRBV11-1 and TRBJ2-1, with 11 bases matching TRBD2. The sequence was collected from a woman aged 18-29 years in good health. Input material: memory (CD45RO+) T cells sorted from blood. CDR3 bases: TGTGCCAGCAGCTCGCCGGCTAGCGGGGGGCCCCGCTCCTACAATGAGCAGTTCTTC. Protein product: CASSSPASGGPRSYNEQFF.